These 20 T cell receptor beta chains share one sample of origin, sequenced in a study of molecular identifiers for immune sequencing clone quantification. TCRdb reanalysed the PCR reads using MiXCR and keeps one entry per CDR3 protein. Among about 510,000 distinct CDR3 sequences, 20% to 25% were seen once, and the ten largest hold approximately 0.84%. The sample taken for sequencing was naive CD8+ T cells from blood, with Jurkat cell RNA spiked in. As for subset: FACS-sorted CD8+CD4-CCR7+CD45RA+ naive T cells. These receptors were collected from a human donor in good health. Some libraries in this study had Jurkat cell RNA spiked in.

The chain has TRBV12-3 or TRBV12-4 and TRBJ1-1; no clear D gene. The CDR3 length is 13 residues. Trimming shortened V by 8 bases and J by 1 base, and 11 bases separated the two germline ends. CDR3 bases: TGTGCCAGCGGGAACACCGGGAACACTGAAGCTTTCTTT. It yields the protein CASGNTGNTEAFF.

This clonotype occurred a few times. The chain uses TRBV4-3 and TRBJ2-1, with 9 bases matching TRBD2. The J segment lost 9 bases and the V segment lost 0 bases, leaving 9 bases of the junction unmatched. The CDR3 sequence is 16 residues long. From germline, CDR1 is LGHNA and CDR2 YSLEER. The CDR3 loop reads CASSQDSYGLASEQFF. The CDR3 DNA reads TGCGCCAGCAGCCAAGATTCATACGGACTAGCGAGTGAGCAGTTCTTC.

This clonotype has a handful of counts. The chain recombines TRBV3-1 with TRBJ1-1; 9 bases are shared with TRBD1. Germline V gene data show CDR1 as LGHDT and CDR2 as YNNKEL (reference sequence). This CDR3 region has 14 residues. V shed 4 bases and J 7 bases; nucleotides not matched to a gene: 7. CDR3 DNA sequence: TGTGCCAGCAGCCCCCTTTGGACAGGGGTTGAAGCTTTCTTT. Translating gives CASSPLWTGVEAFF.

As to this clonotype: Given a much more abundant clone one base away, this may be a read error. The chain links TRBV4-1 to TRBJ1-1; D is unresolved. There are 14 residues in the CDR3. Germline lookup yields CDR1 MGHRA and CDR2 YSYEKL. Trimming took 5 bases from V and 0 from J, leaving 10 bases between them. The CDR3 reads CASSATTLNTEAFF. The CDR3 DNA reads TGCGCCAGCAGCGCGACGACACTGAACACTGAAGCTTTCTTT.

This clonotype was seen ten or more times. The genes are TRBV18 and TRBJ2-4; D gene uncertain. The V gene lost 0 bases and the J gene lost 2 bases, with 8 bases spanning the gap. The CDR3 totals 15 residues. CDR1 and CDR2 (germline): KGHSH, LQKENI. The chain's CDR3 is CASSPPSGTKNIQYF. In DNA, the CDR3 is TGTGCCAGCTCACCACCGTCAGGAACCAAAAACATTCAGTACTTC.

The gene calls are TRBV7-9 and TRBJ2-7; 7 bases line up with TRBD2. The CDR3 runs to 13 residues. The trim removed 8 bases at V and 2 bases at J, leaving 6 bases unmatched. Per germline, CDR1 SEHNR and CDR2 FQNEAQ (reference sequence). For the CDR3, the DNA is TGTGCCAGCCGCGGAGCGGGGCCCTACGAGCAGTACTTC. Residues: CASRGAGPYEQYF.

This clonotype was counted a few times. J is TRBJ2-7 and V is TRBV7-2; D unclear. Germline-derived CDR1 and CDR2 are SGHTA and FQGNSA. Trimming shortened V by 6 bases and J by 5 bases, and 17 bases separated the two germline ends. This CDR3 has 14 residues. The CDR3 protein is CASRSSRLLDEQYF. The CDR3 DNA sequence: TGTGCCAGCAGGTCCAGCCGGCTTTTAGACGAGCAGTACTTC.

This clonotype was recorded a few times. CDR3 residues: CATSRDLGGASTGELFF. The CDR3 nucleotides read TGTGCCACCAGCAGAGATTTAGGGGGGGCGAGCACCGGGGAGCTGTTTTTT. The chain joins TRBV15 to TRBJ2-2; the D gene is possibly TRBD2 (7 bases). The germline CDR1 and CDR2 sequences are LNHNV and YYDKDF (reference sequence). CDR3 length: 17 residues. The ends were cut back, 0 bases at V and 4 bases at J, with 15 bases in the middle. Drawing the rest from reference TRBV15 and TRBJ2-2, the complete variable domain is DAMVIQNPRYQVTQFGKPVTLSCSQTLNHNVMYWYQQKSSQAPKLLFHYYDKDFNNEADTPDNFQSRRPNTSFCFLDIRSPGLGDTAMYLCATSRDLGGASTGELFFGEGSRLTVL.

A note on this clonotype: Being one base from a much bigger clone, this may be a read error. The chain couples TRBV5-1 to TRBJ1-1; a possible D gene is TRBD1 (6 bases). The CDR3 is 12 residues long. CDR1 is SGHRS, CDR2 YFSETQ, per germline. Trimming pared 5 bases from V and 4 bases from J, leaving 9 bases between. The DNA for the CDR3 is TGCGCCAGCAGGGACAGCTCCACTGAAGCTTTCTTT. It encodes CASRDSSTEAFF.

This clonotype was counted ten times or more. The V call is TRBV30, the J call TRBJ2-3, with D possibly being TRBD1 (6 bases). The CDR3 extends over 14 amino acids. V lost 7 bases and J 2 bases, leaving 16 bases between the germline ends. The germline CDR1 and CDR2 sequences are GTSNPN and SVGIG (reference sequence). This chain's CDR3 is CASSTDSYTDTQYF. The CDR3 coding sequence is TGTGCCTCATCTACGGACAGTTACACAGATACGCAGTATTTT.

As for this clonotype: Possible read error: a much larger clone is one base away. J is TRBJ1-1 and V is TRBV5-3, with no clear D. TRBV5-3 is recorded as an ORF, its role being uncertain. There are 14 residues in the CDR3. Trimming stripped 8 bases from V and 1 base from J, with 15 bases between. Here the CDR3 reads CASTFMAANTEAFF. CDR3 coding DNA: TGTGCCAGCACCTTTATGGCAGCGAACACTGAAGCTTTCTTT.

This chain connects TRBV12-3 or TRBV12-4 to TRBJ2-7; perhaps TRBD1 as D (5 bases). There are 15 residues in the CDR3. V gave up 4 bases and J gave up 0 bases, with 13 bases separating them. CDR3 DNA sequence: TGTGCCAGCAGTTCCGACAGAAGACCCTCCTACGAGCAGTACTTC. Translation: CASSSDRRPSYEQYF.

Of note for this clonotype: Since a much larger clone is just one base distant, this may be a read error. The rearrangement joins TRBV20-1 to TRBJ2-7, with TRBD2 identical over 9 bases. This CDR3 region has 14 residues. Germline V CDR1 and CDR2: DFQATT, SNEGSKA (reference sequence). For the CDR3, the DNA is TGCAGTGCTAGAGATCGCGGGAGGGCCTACGAGCGGTACTTC. Translating gives CSARDRGRAYERYF.

This chain connects TRBV18 to TRBJ2-7, with 8 nucleotides matching TRBD1. CDR1 and CDR2 (germline): KGHSH, LQKENI. This CDR3 has 15 amino acids. The V gene end was trimmed by 2 bases and the J gene end by 2 bases; junction bases not matched to a gene: 5. The CDR3 DNA is TGTGCCAGCTCACCAGGACAGGGAACCCCCTACGAGCAGTACTTC. It translates to CASSPGQGTPYEQYF.

This clonotype was picked up a small number of times. The V and J genes are TRBV20-1 and TRBJ2-1; 9 bases match TRBD1. J lost 2 bases, V lost 6 bases, and 8 bases had no gene match. Germline loops: CDR1 DFQATT, CDR2 SNEGSKA (reference sequence). The CDR3 is made up of 15 amino acids. CDR3 in amino acids: CSAKDTGGPYNEQFF. The DNA for the CDR3 is TGCAGTGCAAAGGACACAGGGGGCCCCTACAATGAGCAGTTCTTC.

This clonotype showed up many times. The V gene is TRBV6-2 or TRBV6-3, the J gene TRBJ2-7, with no clear D. The germline V gene encodes CDR1 MNHEY and CDR2 SVGEGT. This CDR3 comprises 15 residues. V lost 2 bases and J 0 bases, leaving 11 bases between the germline ends. The CDR3 protein is CASSYRTRYSYEQYF. CDR3 nucleotides: TGTGCCAGCAGTTACCGGACCAGGTACTCCTACGAGCAGTACTTC.

This clonotype showed up many times. The CDR3 is CASSEQTGGRTEAFF. The CDR3 DNA sequence: TGTGCCAGCAGCGAACAGACAGGGGGTCGAACTGAAGCTTTCTTT. The rearrangement joins TRBV9 to TRBJ1-1; 9 nucleotides agree with TRBD1. J lost 5 bases, V lost 3 bases, and 8 bases had no gene match. The germline gives CDR1 SGDLS, CDR2 YYNGEE. The CDR3 length is 15 residues.

Many counts were recorded for this clonotype. The V and J genes are TRBV30 and TRBJ2-7, with unresolved D. Between the trimmed V and J ends, which lost 1 base and 3 bases, there was a span of 7 bases. CDR3 length: 12 residues. Germline loops: CDR1 GTSNPN, CDR2 SVGIG (reference sequence). The CDR3: CAWSAPSYEQYF. The CDR3, as DNA: TGTGCCTGGAGTGCGCCCAGCTACGAGCAGTACTTC.

This clonotype was counted ten times or more. This sequence joins TRBV2 and TRBJ2-3, with a tentative D call TRBD2 (6 bases). Per the germline V gene, CDR1 is SNHLY and CDR2 is FYNNEI. Between the trimmed V and J ends, which lost 4 bases and 0 bases, there was a span of 11 bases. This CDR3 has 15 residues. The CDR3 sequence is CASSGIAGSTDTQYF. Here the CDR3 DNA reads TGTGCCAGCAGTGGGATTGCGGGGAGCACAGATACGCAGTATTTT.

This clonotype was picked up a small number of times. The chain employs TRBV9 and TRBJ1-1, with 9 bases lining up with TRBD1. Germline V gives CDR1 SGDLS, CDR2 YYNGEE. With V trimmed by 2 bases and J by 0 bases, 5 bases remained unmatched. The CDR3 is 16 amino acids. The CDR3 DNA reads as TGTGCCAGCAGCGTCGGACAGGGGATGATGAACACTGAAGCTTTCTTT. Protein product: CASSVGQGMMNTEAFF.